A selection of T cell receptor beta chains follows, all from one sample in a study of shared clonotypes between healthy human individuals. Profiling relied on immunoSEQ multiplex PCR, and the TCRdb table lists in-frame clones only, not all of them. The repertoire holds 2 million to 3 million clones, with 93% as singletons. Source material: naive CD4+ T cells from PBMCs. The receptors come from a man aged 18 to 30 in good health. Some clones in this sample may be carry-over from other donors' samples. Both conserved end residues are part of each CDR3. D genes are given only for firm matches. Some rows mark clone size as missing; the rest say once, few, many or name a class of expanded clone.

v_call	clone_size	cdr3_length	d_call	j_call	cdr3_nt	cdr3_aa
TRBV5-1	-	13	-	TRBJ1-1	TGCGCCAGCAAGGAGGGGCCGGGCACTGAAGCTTTCTTT	CASKEGPGTEAFF
TRBV5-6	-	13	-	TRBJ2-3	TGTGCCAGCAGCTCGGTAAGCACAGATACGCAGTATTTT	CASSSVSTDTQYF
TRBV28	-	13	-	TRBJ1-1	TGTGCCAGCAGTGGATCGGGAGACACTGAAGCTTTCTTT	CASSGSGDTEAFF
TRBV4-3	-	12	-	TRBJ2-1	TGCGCCAGCAGCCACCCCCAGGGTGAGCAGTTCTTC	CASSHPQGEQFF
TRBV7-3	-	16	-	TRBJ2-1	TGTGCCAGCAGCTTGCTGGGGCCCCAGGCCTACAATGAGCAGTTCTTC	CASSLLGPQAYNEQFF
TRBV5-1	-	14	TRBD1	TRBJ2-5	TGCGCCAGCAGCTCCGACAGGGGGCAAGAGACCCAGTACTTC	CASSSDRGQETQYF
TRBV5-1	-	16	TRBD2	TRBJ2-1	TGCGCCAGCAGCTTGGGCTCTAGCGGGAGTCCGAATGAGCAGTTCTTC	CASSLGSSGSPNEQFF
TRBV5-6	-	14	-	TRBJ1-6	TGTGCCAGCAGCTTGTGGCAGAATAATTCACCCCTCCACTTT	CASSLWQNNSPLHF
TRBV5-4	-	15	TRBD2	TRBJ2-1	TGTGCCAGCAGCGGGACTAGCGGAGGCTACAATGAGCAGTTCTTC	CASSGTSGGYNEQFF
TRBV5-1	-	16	-	TRBJ1-5	TGCGCCAGCAGCTTGGGACCCAACCCCGGCAATCAGCCCCAGCATTTT	CASSLGPNPGNQPQHF
TRBV19	-	16	TRBD2	TRBJ2-3	TGTGCCAGTAGTACGGGGGCGGGAGGGCCCGCAGATACGCAGTATTTT	CASSTGAGGPADTQYF
TRBV30	-	12	-	TRBJ1-2	TGTGCCGCACCGGGACATGAGCGCGGCTACACCTTC	CAAPGHERGYTF
TRBV7-3	-	13	-	TRBJ2-1	TGTGCCAGCAGCTTAAGAGGTGGCGATGAGCAGTTCTTC	CASSLRGGDEQFF
TRBV7-2	-	16	TRBD2	TRBJ2-1	TGTGCCAGCAGCTACTCAAGCGGGAGCCCCTACAATGAGCAGTTCTTC	CASSYSSGSPYNEQFF
TRBV7-3	-	16	TRBD1	TRBJ2-3	TGTGCCAGCAGCTTATTGGGACAGGGGGTTACAGATACGCAGTATTTT	CASSLLGQGVTDTQYF
TRBV5-4	-	16	-	TRBJ2-2	TGTGCCAGCAGCGCTCGGGCTCCGGGGAACACCGGGGAGCTGTTTTTT	CASSARAPGNTGELFF
TRBV5-4	-	14	-	TRBJ1-2	TGTGCCAGCAGCCCCCAGGGGCAAGGCTATGGCTACACCTTC	CASSPQGQGYGYTF
TRBV6-6	-	14	-	TRBJ2-1	TGTGCCAGCAGCTCAAAGACCGGCTACAATGAGCAGTTCTTC	CASSSKTGYNEQFF
TRBV15	once	16	TRBD2	TRBJ2-7	TGTGCCACCAGCAGAGATCGGACTAGCGGGATGTACGAGCAGTACTTC	CATSRDRTSGMYEQYF
TRBV7-2	-	17	TRBD1	TRBJ2-3	TGTGCCAGCAGCCGCGGACAGGGGGCTAGCGGGCGAGATACGCAGTATTTT	CASSRGQGASGRDTQYF
TRBV28	-	12	-	TRBJ2-7	TGTGCCGAAGGTGGCTCTACCTACGAGCAGTACTTC	CAEGGSTYEQYF
TRBV18	-	14	-	TRBJ2-1	TGTGCCAGCTCACCGGGCGCGTCCGCGAATGAGCAGTTCTTC	CASSPGASANEQFF
TRBV30	-	13	TRBD2	TRBJ2-1	TGTGCCTGGAGGATAGCGGGCCTCAATGAGCAGTTCTTC	CAWRIAGLNEQFF
TRBV5-6	-	14	-	TRBJ2-7	TGTGCCAGCAGCTTGGTGGGGCCCTCCTACGAGCAGTACTTC	CASSLVGPSYEQYF
TRBV9	-	15	-	TRBJ1-5	TGTGCCAGCAGCGTAGGTCCCGGGAGAAATCAGCCCCAGCATTTT	CASSVGPGRNQPQHF
TRBV18	-	15	-	TRBJ2-7	TGTGCCAGCTCACCGACCGGGGTTAAAGATACCGAGCAGTACTTC	CASSPTGVKDTEQYF
TRBV28	-	15	-	TRBJ1-5	TGTGCCAGCAGTCTCCTCTCCGGCTTCAATCAGCCCCAGCATTTT	CASSLLSGFNQPQHF
TRBV28	-	13	TRBD1	TRBJ2-1	TGTGCCAGCAGTTGGACAGGGGGCCGAGAGCAGTTCTTC	CASSWTGGREQFF
TRBV4-1	once	13	-	TRBJ1-2	TGCGCCAGCAGCAAGGGAGGGGGAGGTGGCTACACCTTC	CASSKGGGGGYTF
TRBV9	-	14	TRBD1	TRBJ1-2	TGTGCCAGCAGCGCGGACAGGGGAAACTATGGCTACACCTTC	CASSADRGNYGYTF
TRBV5-1	-	15	-	TRBJ2-4	TGCGCCAGCGCCCGGTCCGTGTCAGCCAAAAACATTCAGTACTTC	CASARSVSAKNIQYF
TRBV5-1	-	15	-	TRBJ1-1	TGCGCCAGCAGCTTCACAGAAGCGTGGGGGACTGAAGCTTTCTTT	CASSFTEAWGTEAFF
TRBV30	once	15	-	TRBJ2-7	TGTGCCTGGAGTGTGCTGGGTCCAGACCCCTACGAGCAGTACTTC	CAWSVLGPDPYEQYF
TRBV28	-	13	-	TRBJ1-2	TGTGCCAGCAGTTTGAGGGATCGCTATGGCTACACCTTC	CASSLRDRYGYTF
TRBV14	-	17	-	TRBJ1-1	TGTGCCAGCAGCCAAGATACCTGGAACAGGGATACCACTGAAGCTTTCTTT	CASSQDTWNRDTTEAFF
TRBV19	-	14	TRBD1	TRBJ1-1	TGTGCCAGTACCCAACGACAGGGTTTGGGTGAAGCTTTCTTT	CASTQRQGLGEAFF
TRBV5-1	-	16	TRBD1	TRBJ1-4	TGCGCCAGCAGCCAAAGGACAGGGGGGGCTAATGAAAAACTGTTTTTT	CASSQRTGGANEKLFF
TRBV6-5	few	14	-	TRBJ1-1	TGTGCCAGCAGTGAACAGGGAGGTAGAACTGAAGCTTTCTTT	CASSEQGGRTEAFF
TRBV27	-	16	TRBD2	TRBJ2-3	TGTGCCAGCAGTTTCCGACTAGCGGGAGGCTCAGATACGCAGTATTTT	CASSFRLAGGSDTQYF
TRBV5-5	-	15	TRBD2	TRBJ2-1	TGTGCCAGCCGGGTAACTAGCGGGAGCCCCAATGAGCAGTTCTTC	CASRVTSGSPNEQFF
TRBV6-5	-	12	-	TRBJ1-1	TGTGCCAGCAGGCGTAGGGGAGGCGAAGCTTTCTTT	CASRRRGGEAFF
TRBV28	-	15	TRBD2	TRBJ2-1	TGTGCCAGCAGTTTATCGGGACTAGCGGGAGCTGAGCAGTTCTTC	CASSLSGLAGAEQFF
TRBV6-1	-	15	-	TRBJ2-7	TGTGCCAGCAGTGAGTACAGGGCAGTCCCCTACGAGCAGTACTTC	CASSEYRAVPYEQYF
TRBV5-8	-	12	TRBD2	TRBJ2-1	TGTGCCAGCAGCATACTAGCGGGAGGGCAGTTCTTC	CASSILAGGQFF
TRBV11-2	once	16	TRBD2	TRBJ2-5	TGTGCCAGCAGCGCCGACGCTAGCGGGACGGTGAAGACCCAGTACTTC	CASSADASGTVKTQYF
TRBV9	-	15	-	TRBJ2-7	TGTGCCAGCAGCGCGAGAGGGGGAGGTACCTACGAGCAGTACTTC	CASSARGGGTYEQYF
TRBV18	-	15	-	TRBJ2-5	TGTGCCAGCTCACCTGGGGGAAAAACGGGGGAGACCCAGTACTTC	CASSPGGKTGETQYF
TRBV6-6	-	16	-	TRBJ2-5	TGTGCCAGCAGTTACTCTATCGCCGGGGGACAAGAGACCCAGTACTTC	CASSYSIAGGQETQYF
TRBV19	-	14	-	TRBJ2-5	TGTGCCACCACTGATTGGGGAGCCCAAGAGACCCAGTACTTC	CATTDWGAQETQYF
TRBV9	-	14	-	TRBJ2-7	TGTGCCAGCAGCGTTACAGCTTCCTCCTACGAGCAGTACTTC	CASSVTASSYEQYF
TRBV10-3	-	12	TRBD2	TRBJ2-1	TGTGCCGCGGGAGGAGGCTACAATGAGCAGTTCTTC	CAAGGGYNEQFF
TRBV6-6	-	14	-	TRBJ1-4	TGTGCCAGCAGTCCGACAGCACCACCCGGAAAACTGTTTTTT	CASSPTAPPGKLFF
TRBV6-1	-	15	TRBD2	TRBJ2-1	TGTGCCAGCAGGACCGGGACTAGCGGGAACAATGAGCAGTTCTTC	CASRTGTSGNNEQFF
TRBV6-1	-	18	TRBD2	TRBJ2-1	TGTGCCAGCAGTGAAGCTAGGGGCAGCGGGAGCTCCTACAATGAGCAGTTCTTC	CASSEARGSGSSYNEQFF
TRBV5-4	-	15	-	TRBJ2-1	TGTGCCAGCAGCTTGTCGAGCGGACGTGACAATGAGCAGTTCTTC	CASSLSSGRDNEQFF